This entry features one T cell receptor beta chain sequence. The antigen this receptor binds is unknown. No per-base quality is available; no much larger clone lies one base away. From the cysteine up to the phenylalanine, the CDR3 has a length of 14 residues. The sequence is cut down to CDR3 DNA, 42 bases in frame from base 1. From a lookup of the germline V gene, CDR1 and CDR2 are LGHNA and YSLEER. Relative to germline, V is missing 0 bases and J is missing 12 bases, with 7 bases of the junction outside any gene match. The time point label for this specimen denotes: about 28 days (+/-7) after the second vaccine dose. AZD1222 recipients whose second dose came at about 4 weeks and those whose second dose came at about 12 weeks were combined into one group, since spike-specific TCR depth and breadth did not differ between the two schedules. Samples from vaccinated people were obtained from the UK trials COV001 and COV002, which included a single-blind randomized controlled phase 2/3 trial of AZD1222 (ChAdOx1 nCoV-19) in healthy adults. For TCRbeta chain sequencing, PBMC samples were collected from trial participants at day 0 and at day 28 after the second dose.

This sample was taken from a study of T cell responses to AZD1222 COVID-19 vaccine (dated by TCRdb to the early 2020s). Regarding the study in general: A total of about 240 trial participants underwent TCR sequencing, of whom around 200 received two doses of AZD1222 and some 26 received two doses of the MenACWY control vaccine. Trial participants were enrolled by age into 18-55, 56-69 and 70-plus year subgroups, with roughly 150, 30 and 60 TCR-sequenced participants respectively. Broader findings and caveats from the paper: Conclusions about previously exposed vaccinees were limited because only 5 or 6 AZD1222 recipients were SARS-CoV-2 seropositive at baseline. Spike-specific TCR breadth and depth rose significantly after two AZD1222 doses compared with day 0 and with MenACWY recipients. The 56-69-year group was small, and its depth increase did not reach significance, likely because of low power. Nearly half of unique spike-specific TCRs reportedly recognized epitopes outside regions mutated in the B.1.351 and B.1.1.7 variants. Participants were mostly white British and included more females than males, and it was suggested by the authors that clonal diversity may have been underestimated. No day 14 peak-response samples were available, so repertoires were characterized only after the peak T cell response. Vaccine-associated CD4 TCRs spanned the whole spike protein, with dominant responses in regions 160-218 and 743-854.

The CDR3 regions of human TCRbeta chains were subjected to immunosequencing. Concerning the study's data processing: TCRs in the repertoires were compared against a reference library of SARS-CoV-2-specific TCRs that had been generated with the MIRA antigen-specificity platform. Breadth was defined as the fraction of unique TCRs that were SARS-CoV-2-associated, and depth was defined as the fraction of total T cells that were SARS-CoV-2-associated. Using the MIRA data, every spike-specific TCR was mapped to the spike region that the TCR reacted to and assigned to either a CD4 or a CD8 class. Log10-transformed breadth and depth values were compared by one-way ANOVA with Sidak's multiple comparisons tests. TCRdb took this table from immuneACCESS and kept in-frame rearrangements with V and J called. Such tables lack part of the clones; where checked against another copy, unresolved V genes explain under half of the gap, and the rest is unexplained. That table furnishes V, J and clone size, whereas the DNA furnished D and trimming. This sample is represented by around 150,000 clones; 80% to 95% of them were singletons. About 4% of the sample goes to the ten largest clones.

This sequence was found in an adult who received the AZD1222 COVID-19 vaccine. This sample comprised peripheral blood, obtained 28 days after the second AZD1222 dose. The rearrangement combines TRBV4-3 with TRBJ2-1, with TRBD1 matching 8 junction bases. The nucleotide sequence reads as follows: TGCGCCAGCAGCCAAGACCCGGGAACAGGGGGGCAGTTCTTC. Translation gives CASSQDPGTGGQFF.